This T cell receptor (beta chain) was sequenced in a study of blood T cell repertoires in COVID-19. Whole-study context: The United States, Italy and Spain provided the acute and convalescent COVID-19 samples. Nucleic acid was either cDNA or gDNA, and it came from T cells, B-cell-depleted T cells, or PBMCs.

Per the authors' pipeline: Amplification of reference gene primers provided the estimated nucleated cell counts. Profiling relied on immunoSEQ multiplex PCR, and the TCRdb table lists in-frame clones only, not all of them. The D gene and trimming were derived from the DNA, and the V and J assignments and clone size from that table. The table has about 200,000 clones, approximately 80% seen once. Germline V gives CDR1 LGHNA, CDR2 YNFKEQ. The CDR3 sequence is 17 residues long. V was trimmed by 1 base and J by 0 bases, leaving 16 bases between them. The TCR comes from a human donor in a cohort sampled during active COVID-19. The V call is TRBV4-2, the J call TRBJ2-7; a possible D gene is TRBD2 (6 bases). The sample consisted of peripheral blood. CDR3 sequence reads: CASSQVSSGSLSYEQYF. The DNA of the CDR3 is TGTGCCAGCAGCCAAGTTTCCAGCGGGTCCCTCTCCTACGAGCAGTACTTC.